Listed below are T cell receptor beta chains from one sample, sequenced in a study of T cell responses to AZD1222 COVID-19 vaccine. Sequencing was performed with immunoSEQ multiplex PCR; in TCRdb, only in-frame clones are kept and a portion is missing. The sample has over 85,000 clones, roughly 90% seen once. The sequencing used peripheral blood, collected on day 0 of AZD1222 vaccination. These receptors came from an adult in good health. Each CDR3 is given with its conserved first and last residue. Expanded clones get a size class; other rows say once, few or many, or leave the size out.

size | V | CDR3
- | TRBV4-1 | CASSLFPLNTEAFF
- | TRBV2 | CAVRDVDTLFF
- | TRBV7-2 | CASSLGKLRDSTNYGYTF
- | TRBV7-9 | CASSLAGDRFNTEAFF
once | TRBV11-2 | CASSPWTSGAYQETQYF
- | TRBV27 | CASSMPGQVIQDTQYF
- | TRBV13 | CASSSLAGGIYEQYF
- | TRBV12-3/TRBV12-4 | CASSWGVEAFF
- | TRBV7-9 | CASSLAPGLVYEQYF
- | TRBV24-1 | CATSGGDSYGYTF
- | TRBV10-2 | CASSDQGLAGAYEQYF
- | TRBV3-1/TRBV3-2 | CASSPYNSGNTIYF
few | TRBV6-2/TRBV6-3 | CASSYSELAGASGANVLTF
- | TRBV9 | CASSVTGNYGYTF
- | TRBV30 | CAWMPGGYTF
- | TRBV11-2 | CASSLSSGGFNEQFF
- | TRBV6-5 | CASSLPGPDYEQYF
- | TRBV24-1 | CATSDHGYEQYF
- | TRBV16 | CASSQSRGQLEAFF
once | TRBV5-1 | CASSLVGQVTRDTQYF
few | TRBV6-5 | CASSPRPGGNSPLHF
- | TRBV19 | CASSIMQGSNTGELFF
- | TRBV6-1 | CASSDTGANVLTF
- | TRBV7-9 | CASSSEAASNEKLFF
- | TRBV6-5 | CASSPRTGANTEAFF
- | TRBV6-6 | CASRITGTTREQYF
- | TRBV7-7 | CASSPDRGPYNEQFF
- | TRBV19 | CASSTIQGQPNYGYTF
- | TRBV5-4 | CASSLVGGGSAGELFF
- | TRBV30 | CAWSVSGGYEQYF
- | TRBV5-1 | CASSLETVSYEQYF
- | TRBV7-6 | CASSPGTVNYGYTF
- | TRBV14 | CASSQAWGTRETQYF
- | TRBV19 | CASSIGPRNYEQYF
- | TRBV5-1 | CASSGAYEQYF
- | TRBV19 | CASSGIMTGTGHNTGELFF
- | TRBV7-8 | CASSSGRDRGARDYGYTF
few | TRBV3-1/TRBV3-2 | CASSLPKSDGYTF
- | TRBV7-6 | CASSLALQGSYEQYF
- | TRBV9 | CASSPRGLGLEDTIYF
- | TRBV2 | CASSELAGAGETQYF
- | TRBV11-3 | CASSPGGWDTEAFF
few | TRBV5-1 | CASRFGLAGGRGELFF
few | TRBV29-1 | CSDGQVGGDRQNTEAFF
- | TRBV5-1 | CASSFAGTDYEQYF
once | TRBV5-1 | CASSSVQGYNSPLHF
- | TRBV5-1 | CASSGAGTSGNTGELFF
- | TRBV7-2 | CASSLQGQGNSPLHF
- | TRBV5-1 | CASSLVGGGEGYGYTF
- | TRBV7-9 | CASRDGGASNYGYTF
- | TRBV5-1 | CASSTRTGIALTNYGYTF
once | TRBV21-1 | CASTTDRGPHF
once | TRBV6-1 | CASSEYSGYQPQHF